Presented here are 8 T cell receptor beta chains from one specimen sequenced in a study of blood T cell repertoires in COVID-19. The method was immunoSEQ multiplex PCR; TCRdb's version includes in-frame clones alone and lacks a portion of them. The data contain fewer than 30,000 clones, approximately 80% of them singletons. The sequenced material came from peripheral blood. The receptors shown here come from a human donor in a cohort sampled during active COVID-19.

CDR3 nucleotides: TGTGCCAGCAGCTTGGATAGCCAGGGTGTCAACGTCCTGACTTTC. It codes for CASSLDSQGVNVLTF. The chain carries TRBV5-4 and TRBJ2-6; a possible D gene is TRBD1 (5 bases). CDR1 SGHNT and CDR2 YYREEE come from the germline V gene (reference sequence). The CDR3 has 15 amino acids. Trimming left V 0 bases short and J 9 bases short, with 13 bases between.

This chain connects TRBV30 to TRBJ1-2; 8 nucleotides agree with TRBD1. The germline gives CDR1 GTSNPN, CDR2 SVGIG (reference sequence). The CDR3 runs to 13 residues. CDR3 amino acids: CASRRGQKYGYTF. The CDR3 region has the DNA TGTGCTTCCCGCAGGGGGCAAAAGTATGGCTACACCTTC.

The genes are TRBV10-3 and TRBJ1-1; the D gene is possibly TRBD1 (6 bases). Germline V gives CDR1 ENHRY, CDR2 SYGVKD. Trimming removed 5 bases from V and 7 bases from J, with 14 bases in between. This CDR3 region has 13 residues. This CDR3 is CAISKDRTLEAFF. The CDR3 DNA reads TGTGCCATCAGTAAAGACAGGACTCTTGAAGCTTTCTTT.

The CDR3 nucleotides are TGTGCCAGCAGTGGGAGAGACAGGAACTACAACTATGGCTACACCTTC. Encoded protein: CASSGRDRNYNYGYTF. V usage is TRBV6-1 and J usage is TRBJ1-2, with TRBD1 as a possible D gene (6 bases). The V end lost 4 bases, the J end lost 2 bases, and 17 bases lay between the germline ends. This CDR3 has 16 residues. CDR1 and CDR2 (germline): MNHNS, SASEGT.

The CDR3, as DNA: TGTGCCAGCAACCGGGACTCCTTCGGTGAGCAGTTCTTC. Its translation is CASNRDSFGEQFF. V is TRBV28 and J is TRBJ2-1; maybe TRBD2 (6 bases). The CDR3 has 13 amino acids. Per germline, CDR1 MDHEN and CDR2 SYDVKM. The ends were cut back, 7 bases at V and 9 bases at J, with 16 bases in the middle.

The chain uses TRBV9 and TRBJ1-5; D is perhaps TRBD1 (6 bases). The germline CDR1 and CDR2 sequences are SGDLS and YYNGEE. V was cut by 1 base and J by 4 bases, with 12 bases left in between. The CDR3 contains 15 residues. The CDR3 DNA follows: TGTGCCAGCAGCGTAAGTTCAGGGGCAAATCAGCCCCAGCATTTT. It translates to CASSVSSGANQPQHF.

Only a few counts were recorded for this clone. The chain carries TRBV4-3 and TRBJ2-5; tentatively, D is TRBD2 (7 bases). The CDR3 sequence is 16 residues long. The germline V and J ends were trimmed by 0 bases and 10 bases, with 21 bases remaining between them. Per germline, CDR1 LGHNA and CDR2 YSLEER. The CDR3 DNA is TGCGCCAGCAGCCAAGAGACGGTGGTGGGGGGCGGGGGCCAGTACTTC. Translation gives CASSQETVVGGGGQYF.

The table lists this clone with a count of one. The chain has TRBV12-5 and TRBJ2-7, with 7 positions matching TRBD1. CDR3 length equals 16 residues. Germline loops: CDR1 LGHNT, CDR2 FRNRAP. The ends lost 3 bases at V and 3 bases at J; junction bases unmatched: 11. CDR3 loop: CASGFHTLDRFYEQYF. The CDR3 coding sequence is TGTGCTAGTGGTTTTCATACCCTGGACAGGTTCTACGAGCAGTACTTC.